This T cell receptor (beta chain) comes out of a study of shared T cell receptors in the human thymus (dated by TCRdb to the early 2020s). Background for the entire study: The study examined how self-reactive, shared T-cell receptor alpha chains are generated in the human thymus.

Library generation was performed with the immunoSEQ multiplex PCR assay. The source is immuneACCESS, and TCRdb retained only in-frame sequences with V and J called. Part of the clones is not carried over; for the studies checked, unresolved V genes explain less than half of this, and the remainder is unexplained. For this sample there are hundreds of thousands of clones; more than 70% appear just once. 0.0094% of the sample comes from the top ten. CDR1 and CDR2 (SGHRS, YFSETQ) derive from the germline V gene. The junction carries 14 bases between V and J, which are trimmed by 1 base and 7 bases respectively. The cysteine opens and the phenylalanine closes a CDR3 of 15 amino acids. This entry keeps only the CDR3 DNA: 45 bases, framed from base 1. Of note for this clone: Its antigen remains undetermined. Base-call qualities are not available, and no considerably larger clone is one nucleotide away.

This same sample was also taken into another study, of human thymus T cells. As that second paper reports: In Finland, the donors were immunologically healthy infants who were having open corrective cardiac surgery for congenital heart defects. Thymus tissue was obtained as surgical resects removed during corrective cardiac surgery. V and J gene segment usage appeared biased in both thymic and peripheral blood repertoires. The related research reported highly overlapping thymic TCR repertoires among unrelated individuals. The study characterized TCR alpha and beta repertoires from about 8 infant thymus samples and a few related peripheral blood samples. The infant donors were about 6 to 244 days old, and the cohort included more than five males and a couple of females. Thymocytes were released mechanically from tissue and stored at -70 °C as pellets of 10-30 million cells. Genomic DNA was extracted from frozen cell pellets with a QIAsymphony instrument. The immunoSEQ multiplex PCR assay was used to amplify the TCRB and TCRAD loci from a standardized quantity of quality-controlled genomic DNA. The amplicons covered the V(D)J region and were long enough to include the CDR3 and to identify the V and J genes. Amplicon sequencing was performed on an Illumina platform through the commercial immunoSEQ service. Primer bias and sequencing errors were corrected as previously described, and TCRAD and TCRB were defined on the basis of the IMGT database. Analysis of the repertoires was done with immunoSEQ Analyzer 3.0 and VDJTools and included basic statistics, V/J segment usage, diversity estimates, rarefaction and pairwise overlap. To estimate diversity, the Chao1, ChaoE, Efron-Thisted, Shannon and inverse Simpson indices were applied, and diversity was also estimated on datasets down-sampled to the smallest sample. Repertoire overlap was assessed by strict matching of CDR3 nucleotide sequence, V gene and J gene, and clustering was done by Jaccard-based multidimensional scaling. Thymus samples yielded on average around 810,000 unique TCRB clonotypes, compared with around 79,000 from blood samples.

The sample comprised thymocytes. The clonotype was recovered from a boy in the first two years of life with a congenital heart defect. Donor details come from another sample of the same person, matched by shared clones. This receptor chain uses TRBV5-1 and TRBJ1-4; the D region possibly corresponds to TRBD1 (6 bases align). This receptor carries the CDR3 CASSLYGGLGEKLFF. The nucleotide sequence reads as follows: TGCGCCAGCAGCTTGTACGGGGGGCTCGGTGAAAAACTGTTTTTT.